Detailed here is one TCR beta chain. Its antigen remains unidentified. Qualities for individual bases were not recorded, and no much larger clone is one base off. The data were taken from a study of blood T cells in healthy people across ages (dated by TCRdb to about 2015). Looking at the study overall: In model experiments, roughly one uniquely barcoded TCR beta cDNA molecule per two T cells was captured by template switching. To track age-related changes in TCR beta repertoire diversity, the study relied on deep sequencing normalized with unique cDNA molecular identifiers. Four age groups were formed from the donors: young (average approximately 16 years), middle-aged (roughly 38), aged (62) and long-lived (about 80). Two additional independent replicas of 1 million unique cDNA reads from the same blood draw were analyzed for two donors (one aged 18 to 29 and one aged 80 or older).

From cysteine to phenylalanine, the CDR3 is 12 amino acids long. Only the CDR3 DNA is retained, 36 bases long and in frame from the first base. On the study overall, not on this receptor specifically: Estimates of total diversity from one million sequenced T cells were regarded as lower bounds and underestimates. Observed TCR beta diversity per million T cells fell roughly linearly with age, and a significant reduction was already apparent by age roughly 41. A strong correlation was found between observed TCR beta diversity and the percentage of naive T cells measured by flow cytometry. The long-lived group showed more naive CD4+ T cells, fewer expanded clones and increased TCR diversity than the aged group, suggesting age selection. Conclusive comparison of naive and antigen-experienced compartments was prevented by the profiling of bulk unsorted PBMCs. Donor CMV infection status was unknown, potentially confounding age-related changes in expanded clonotypes.

Preparation of the library involved 5' RACE. TCRdb records Illumina HiSeq 2500 as the sequencer. The second PCR ran for about 7 to 11 cycles and used a J-beta primer mix along with a sample-barcoded 5' primer. A unique molecular identifier was introduced onto each TCR beta cDNA molecule by a template-switch 5' adaptor carrying 12 random nucleotides. Each sample yielded at least 3 million CDR3-containing paired-end reads. First-strand cDNA was synthesized from all RNA with the Mint cDNA synthesis kit, primed by a TRBC-specific oligonucleotide. Following uracil-DNA glycosylase treatment, a first 18-cycle PCR with universal primers M1SS and BC2_uni_R was performed on all cDNA. As for the original processing: Normalization of each sample was performed by random selection of 1 million high-quality reads, each carrying a distinct molecular identifier. Reads with shared molecular identifiers were discarded instead of being binned into consensus sequences. MiTCR, run with a Q25 quality threshold and the strictest error-elimination algorithm, handled CDR3 identification, clonotype clustering and error correction. Lower-bound total TCR beta diversity was estimated with a nonparametric unseen species model using Euler transformation. The public reads were run again by TCRdb, first through fastp at Q25 and then through MiXCR, and only productive beta chains were kept. Duplicate CDR3 protein sequences are folded into a single record with the most common DNA and genes. None of the V and J calls come from the authors' own analysis; TCRdb made them. Counted in this sample were about 500,000 distinct CDR3 sequences; less than 25% of them appeared once. Approximately 8.7% of the sample lies in the top ten.

The approximately 39 donors, aged about 6 to 95 years, were systemically healthy Caucasian individuals from Russia. About 10 milliliters of peripheral blood were drawn from each donor into EDTA-treated Vacutainer tubes. Ficoll-Paque density-gradient centrifugation was used to isolate PBMCs, with at least 6 million per sample. Trizol reagent was used to extract total RNA from PBMCs, with at least 5.5 micrograms per sample. The percentages of naive CD45RAhigh/CD27high T cells were determined by flow cytometry on a PBMC aliquot from every donor. The same specimen was also included in a second study, on T cells of mothers and their children. The second study's paper adds: Nine systemically healthy Caucasian individuals, comprising three mothers and their six children, were included as donors. cDNA synthesis used all of the extracted RNA, with around 1.5 ug of RNA in each 15 ul reaction. In the second PCR, the M1S primer introduced both the sample barcodes and 2-4 random nucleotides. Each mother yielded over 9.5 million TCR beta CDR3 reads and each child about 3 million reads. TCR recombination output is similarly shaped by thymic selection in related and unrelated pairs, with a minor effect exerted by inherited differences. Related mother-child pairs always showed normalized repertoire overlap that was slightly higher than in unrelated mother-child pairs, though the difference was never significant. No persistent microchimeric T cell clones were found, with a detection sensitivity of roughly 99 clones per million clonotypes. To look for features that set related mother-child pairs apart from unrelated individuals, the researchers ran deep NGS to compare the TCR beta repertoires of mothers and children. Mothers averaged 40 +/- 4 years of age and children averaged about 10 +/- 4 years. After adapters were ligated using NEBNext reagents, the libraries underwent 100+100 nt paired-end sequencing on an Illumina HiSeq 2000. To prevent cross-contamination, the mother and child libraries were prepared a month apart and were sequenced in separate runs. For each donor, between roughly 500,000 and 2,300,000 distinct TCR beta clonotypes were identified. Naive TCR beta clonotypes were estimated from low-frequency clonotypes matched to each donor's FACS-determined naive share, without sorting.

This TCR came from a boy aged 5-17 years in good health. Sequencing was performed on blood. This chain is built from TRBV12-3 or TRBV12-4 and TRBJ2-1, with the identity of the D gene unclear. The J call may be incorrect, as the DNA end agrees better with TRBJ2-5. The CDR3 has the sequence CASSFLVETQYF. The DNA sequence follows: TGTGCCAGCAGTTTTTTGGTGGAGACCCAGTACTTC.